Presented here are 14 T cell receptor beta chains from one specimen sequenced in a study of blood T cell repertoires in COVID-19. Profiling relied on immunoSEQ multiplex PCR, and the TCRdb table lists in-frame clones only, not all of them. This table has about 84,000 clones, around three quarters appearing once. Sequencing was performed on peripheral blood. These TCRs come from a man in his fifties with active or convalescent COVID-19.

The chain links TRBV5-1 to TRBJ1-5; possible D gene TRBD1, 5 bases. The CDR3 sequence is 14 residues long. The germline V and J ends were trimmed by 0 bases and 6 bases, with 10 bases remaining between them. The germline V gene has CDR1 SGHRS and CDR2 YFSETQ. CDR3 sequence reads: CASSLEAGIQPQHF. The CDR3 DNA reads TGCGCCAGCAGCTTGGAGGCAGGGATTCAGCCCCAGCATTTT.

The chain uses TRBV19 and TRBJ2-1; TRBD2 matches 11 bases. CDR3 length: 16 amino acids. V trimming: 4 bases; J trimming: 6 bases; junction bases outside the gene matches: 8. From germline, CDR1 is LNHDA and CDR2 SQIVND (reference sequence). In DNA form, the CDR3 reads TGTGCCAGTAGTACGAGACTAGCGGGGAACCCCAATGAGCAGTTCTTC. Its protein is CASSTRLAGNPNEQFF.

This clone appeared many times. The rearrangement links TRBV30 to TRBJ1-2; D might be TRBD1 (5 bases). Looked up from germline, CDR1 is GTSNPN and CDR2 is SVGIG (reference sequence). The CDR3 sequence is 12 residues long. V was shortened by 3 bases and J by 7 bases, with 12 bases between the two germline ends. In DNA, the CDR3 is TGTGCCTGGAGCCCCAGCGGGGCTGGCTACACCTTC. Translated: CAWSPSGAGYTF.

V is TRBV6-6 and J is TRBJ1-1, with D perhaps TRBD1 (6 bases). This CDR3 is 13 amino acids long. Germline loops: CDR1 MNHNY, CDR2 SVGAGI (reference sequence). The V and J ends lost 5 bases and 5 bases respectively, with 12 bases between them. The CDR3 nucleotides read TGTGCCAGCAGTGTTCAGGGGCGAACTGAAGCTTTCTTT. Translated: CASSVQGRTEAFF.

The V gene is TRBV6-1, the J gene TRBJ1-2, with D perhaps TRBD1 (5 bases). With 8 bases removed from V and 0 bases from J, the gap between germline ends came to 16 bases. Germline V lookup: CDR1 MNHNS, CDR2 SASEGT. The CDR3 covers 15 residues. This CDR3 is CASLLTDPSNYGYTF. The CDR3 DNA is TGTGCCAGCCTATTGACAGACCCATCTAACTATGGCTACACCTTC.

The gene calls are TRBV5-1 and TRBJ2-5; 7 bases are shared with TRBD1. This CDR3 is 15 amino acids long. V lost 4 bases and J lost 4; bases outside the gene matches: 10. The germline V gene encodes CDR1 SGHRS and CDR2 YFSETQ. CDR3 residues: CASSRETGYPETQYF. In DNA form, the CDR3 reads TGCGCCAGCAGCCGAGAGACAGGGTATCCAGAGACCCAGTACTTC.

The rearrangement uses TRBV2 and TRBJ1-2; possible D gene TRBD1, 6 bases. V shed 6 bases and J shed 3 bases, with 14 bases lying between them. The CDR3 has 14 residues. CDR1 and CDR2 (germline): SNHLY, FYNNEI. The CDR3 coding sequence is TGTGCCAGCAGCGCCCGGACAGCCGACTATGGCTACACCTTC. It translates to CASSARTADYGYTF.

The chain links TRBV6-6 to TRBJ1-5; TRBD1 might be the D (6 bases). The CDR3 consists of 15 residues. Germline V CDR1 and CDR2: MNHNY, SVGAGI (reference sequence). Trimming removed 6 bases at V and 4 bases at J, with 16 bases between. The CDR3 DNA follows: TGTGCCAGCAGCCTACTCCGGGACACAAATCAGCCCCAGCATTTT. This translates into CASSLLRDTNQPQHF.

V and J are TRBV7-3 and TRBJ1-1; D gene ambiguous. The germline V gene encodes CDR1 SGHTA and CDR2 FQGTGA. This CDR3 spans 14 amino acids. Deletions cut 3 bases from V and 0 bases from J, with 8 bases between. The CDR3 is CASSFTGMNTEAFF. The CDR3 DNA sequence: TGTGCCAGCAGCTTTACGGGGATGAACACTGAAGCTTTCTTT.

The chain is built from TRBV19 and TRBJ2-7; 9 bases agree with TRBD1. V lost 5 bases and J lost 2; bases outside the gene matches: 10. Germline lookup yields CDR1 LNHDA and CDR2 SQIVND (reference sequence). The CDR3 extends over 16 amino acids. The CDR3 sequence is CASSSPRTGATYEQYF. The CDR3 bases are TGTGCCAGTAGTTCTCCCCGGACAGGGGCAACCTACGAGCAGTACTTC.

With respect to this clone: Other nucleotide sequences from this sample produce the same CDR3. The chain employs TRBV7-2 and TRBJ1-5; a weak D match, TRBD1 (6 bases). V dropped 5 bases and J dropped 7 bases, with 12 bases sitting between them. The CDR3 length is 13 residues. From germline, CDR1 is SGHTA and CDR2 FQGNSA. The CDR3 DNA sequence: TGTGCCAGCAGCCCACAGGGTGGCCAGCCCCAGCATTTT. Protein: CASSPQGGQPQHF.

Remarks on this clone: Within the sample, other DNA sequences also encode this same CDR3. This chain uses TRBV7-2 with TRBJ2-2; D might be TRBD1 (6 bases). Germline V gene lookup returns CDR1 SGHTA and CDR2 FQGNSA. Trimming stripped 3 bases from V and 0 bases from J, with 8 bases between. This CDR3 region has 15 residues. This chain's CDR3 is CASSLGASNTGELFF. CDR3 nucleotides: TGTGCCAGCAGCTTGGGGGCATCGAACACCGGGGAGCTGTTTTTT.

The chain carries TRBV18 and TRBJ1-2; 9 nucleotides align to TRBD1. The germline gives CDR1 KGHSH, CDR2 LQKENI. CDR3 size: 13 residues. V dropped 9 bases and J dropped 3; count of bases not matched to a gene: 5. The chain's CDR3 is CASKDRGDYGYTF. CDR3 sequence (DNA): TGTGCCAGTAAAGACAGGGGGGACTATGGCTACACCTTC.

The CDR3 DNA is TGTGCCAGTAGTATGCGGGGTTACACTGAAGCTTTCTTT. Translating gives CASSMRGYTEAFF. This chain uses TRBV19 with TRBJ1-1; D ambiguous. In germline, CDR1 is LNHDA, CDR2 SQIVND (reference sequence). Trimming cost V 3 bases and J 3 bases, with 8 bases left between them. CDR3 size: 13 residues.